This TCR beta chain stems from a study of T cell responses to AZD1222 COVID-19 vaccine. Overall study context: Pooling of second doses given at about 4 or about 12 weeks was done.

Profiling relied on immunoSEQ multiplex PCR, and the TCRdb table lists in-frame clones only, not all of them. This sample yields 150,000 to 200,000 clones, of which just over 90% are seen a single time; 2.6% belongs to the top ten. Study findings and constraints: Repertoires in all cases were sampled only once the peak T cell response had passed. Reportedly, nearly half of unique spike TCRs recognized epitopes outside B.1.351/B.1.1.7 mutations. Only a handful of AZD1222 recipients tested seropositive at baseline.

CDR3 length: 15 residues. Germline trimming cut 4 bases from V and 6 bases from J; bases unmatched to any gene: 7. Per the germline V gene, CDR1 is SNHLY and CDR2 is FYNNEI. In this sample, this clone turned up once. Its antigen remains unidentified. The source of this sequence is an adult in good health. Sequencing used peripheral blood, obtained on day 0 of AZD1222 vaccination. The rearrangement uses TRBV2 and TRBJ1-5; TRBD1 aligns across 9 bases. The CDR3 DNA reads TGTGCCAGCAGTGTGCTGGGACAGGGTAGTCAGCCCCAGCATTTT. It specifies CASSVLGQGSQPQHF.